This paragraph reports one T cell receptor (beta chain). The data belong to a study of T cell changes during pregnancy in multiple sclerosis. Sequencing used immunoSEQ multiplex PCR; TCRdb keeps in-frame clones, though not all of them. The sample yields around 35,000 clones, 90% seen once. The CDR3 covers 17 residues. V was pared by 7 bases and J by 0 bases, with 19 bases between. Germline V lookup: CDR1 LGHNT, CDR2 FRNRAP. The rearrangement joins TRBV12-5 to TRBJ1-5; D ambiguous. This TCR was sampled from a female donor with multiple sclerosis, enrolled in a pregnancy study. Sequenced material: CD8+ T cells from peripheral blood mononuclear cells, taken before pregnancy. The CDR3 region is CASASPRGSGSNQPQHF. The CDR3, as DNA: TGTGCTAGTGCTTCCCCTAGAGGATCGGGTAGCAATCAGCCCCAGCATTTT.